This entry lists 32 T cell receptor beta chains sequenced from one sample in a study of Graves' ophthalmopathy and Graves' hyperthyroidism. Using RNA transcripts, the TCR beta CDR3 regions were amplified. A first-round RT-PCR used HTBI primers, followed by a second-round multiplex PCR. TCRdb analysed the multiplex PCR reads with MiXCR anew, one entry per CDR3 protein. This table has 40,000 or so distinct CDR3 sequences, approximately 55% appearing once. Material: peripheral blood. These TCRs come from an adult woman with stable Graves' hyperthyroidism.

The sample holds one count of this clonotype. V usage is TRBV7-8 and J usage is TRBJ1-5; no clear D gene. Germline assignment: CDR1 SGHVS and CDR2 FQNEAQ. Trimming shortened V by 5 bases and J by 2 bases, and 13 bases separated the two germline ends. This CDR3 has 15 amino acids. The CDR3 is CASSPGGFGNQPQHF. In DNA, the CDR3 is TGTGCCAGCAGCCCTGGTGGGTTTGGCAATCAGCCCCAGCATTTT.

This clonotype has a count of ten or more. V usage is TRBV5-5 and J usage is TRBJ2-2, with TRBD1 identical over 10 bases. The CDR3 totals 15 residues. Germline CDR1 SGHKS, CDR2 YYEKEE (reference sequence). V lost 3 bases to trimming and J lost 6 bases; unmatched junction nucleotides: 5. CDR3 sequence: CASSYRDRGSGELFF. CDR3 coding DNA: TGTGCCAGCAGCTACCGGGACAGGGGTTCCGGGGAGCTGTTTTTT. Full variable domain (missing parts from reference TRBV5-5 and TRBJ2-2): DAGVTQSPTHLIKTRGQQVTLRCSPISGHKSVSWYQQVLGQGPQFIFQYYEKEERGRGNFPDRFSARQFPNYSSELNVNALLLGDSALYLCASSYRDRGSGELFFGEGSRLTVL.

The rearrangement uses TRBV5-1 and TRBJ1-1, with 8 bases that match TRBD1. The CDR3 length is 13 residues. The V and J ends lost 4 bases and 4 bases, in that order; junction bases with no gene match: 3. CDR1 is SGHRS, CDR2 YFSETQ, per germline. The CDR3 loop is CASSRDRSTEAFF. The CDR3, as DNA: TGCGCCAGCAGCCGGGACAGGAGCACTGAAGCTTTCTTT.

This clonotype was seen many times. A read error is possible here, since a much larger clone lies one base away. The chain uses TRBV12-3 or TRBV12-4 and TRBJ1-2, with TRBD1 as a possible D gene (5 bases). The V and J ends lost 6 bases and 7 bases respectively, with 24 bases between them. This CDR3 is built from 16 residues. The CDR3 region is CASSPTERLGRGGYTF. CDR3 in DNA: TGTGCCAGCAGCCCCACAGAGCGACTGGGGCGGGGTGGCTACACCTTC.

The chain is built from TRBV15 and TRBJ2-7; D remains ambiguous. This CDR3 comprises 15 residues. Germline CDR1 is LNHNV and CDR2 is YYDKDF (reference sequence). Trimming removed 3 bases from V and 2 bases from J, with 14 bases in between. The CDR3 protein is CATSSGLRLAYEQYF. Here the CDR3 DNA reads TGTGCCACCAGCAGTGGGCTCCGGCTGGCCTACGAGCAGTACTTC.

This clonotype was picked up many times. A much larger clone sits a single nucleotide away, making a read error possible. The chain links TRBV6-5 to TRBJ1-5, with 7 bases lining up with TRBD1. The ends lost 9 bases at V and 5 bases at J; junction bases unmatched: 10. This CDR3 contains 14 residues. The germline gives CDR1 MNHEY, CDR2 SVGAGI. The CDR3 DNA sequence: TGTGCCAGTCAGGGGACAGCGAGTCATCAGCCCCAGCATTTT. It yields the protein CASQGTASHQPQHF.

This clonotype is a singleton in its sample. The chain combines TRBV20-1 with TRBJ2-2, with a possible D match to TRBD1 (7 bases). Germline CDR1 reads DFQATT; CDR2 reads SNEGSKA (reference sequence). Trimming removed 3 bases at V and 4 bases at J, with 12 bases between. This CDR3 is 14 amino acids long. This chain's CDR3 is CSASGRQGTGELFF. The CDR3 bases are TGCAGTGCTAGCGGGAGACAGGGCACCGGGGAGCTGTTTTTT.

V gene TRBV19 combines with J gene TRBJ2-5; 8 bases align to TRBD2. The CDR3 sequence is 15 residues long. Germline lookup yields CDR1 LNHDA and CDR2 SQIVND (reference sequence). Trimming at V came to 10 bases and at J to 5 bases, leaving 15 bases not matched to a gene. Here the CDR3 DNA reads TGTGCCACCCGCGGCTCCAGCGGGAGAGGCGAGACCCAGTACTTC. Protein sequence: CATRGSSGRGETQYF.

J is TRBJ2-5 and V is TRBV24-1, with 12 positions matching TRBD2. This CDR3 is built from 16 residues. Germline loops: CDR1 KGHDR, CDR2 SFDVKD. V was clipped by 3 bases and J by 4 bases; unmatched bases: 5. This chain's CDR3 is CATSDTTSGSGETQYF. For the CDR3, the DNA is TGTGCCACCAGTGATACGACTAGCGGGAGTGGAGAGACCCAGTACTTC.

Ten or more counts support this clonotype. A much more abundant neighbour one base away suggests this may be a read error. The chain joins TRBV24-1 to TRBJ1-1; D not certain. The CDR3 consists of 14 residues. Germline V gene lookup returns CDR1 KGHDR and CDR2 SFDVKD. The V and J ends lost 4 bases and 0 bases respectively, with 8 bases between them. The CDR3 reads CATSEGVLNTEAFF. In DNA form, the CDR3 reads TGTGCCACCAGTGAAGGCGTATTGAACACTGAAGCTTTCTTT.

V and J are TRBV29-1 and TRBJ1-1; 7 positions agree with TRBD1. The CDR3 is made up of 16 amino acids. J lost 0 bases, V lost 4 bases, and 11 bases had no gene match. Per the germline V gene, CDR1 is SQVTM and CDR2 is ANQGSEA. The CDR3 is CSVAPQGGQLNTEAFF. As DNA, the CDR3 is TGCAGCGTTGCCCCGCAGGGGGGACAGCTGAACACTGAAGCTTTCTTT.

This clonotype was counted at least ten times. V gene TRBV24-1 combines with J gene TRBJ2-2; possible D gene TRBD2, 5 bases. The V gene lost 5 bases and the J gene lost 0 bases, with 15 bases spanning the gap. CDR1 KGHDR and CDR2 SFDVKD come from the germline V gene. The CDR3 is 17 residues long. CDR3 sequence: CATSAPGSYANTGELFF. CDR3 DNA sequence: TGTGCCACCAGTGCCCCGGGGAGTTACGCGAACACCGGGGAGCTGTTTTTT.

Ten or more counts support this clonotype. This chain uses TRBV5-8 with TRBJ2-7; 12 bases line up with TRBD2. The CDR3 spans 17 residues. V shed 0 bases and J 5 bases; nucleotides not matched to a gene: 9. Germline V gene sequence: CDR1 SGHTS, CDR2 YDEGEE. The CDR3: CASSLVGLAGGPDEQYF. The CDR3 region has the DNA TGTGCCAGCAGCTTGGTAGGGCTAGCGGGAGGGCCCGACGAGCAGTACTTC. The entire variable domain, with the rest obtained from reference TRBV5-8 and TRBJ2-7, is as follows: EAGVTQSPTHLIKTRGQQATLRCSPISGHTSVYWYQQALGLGLQFLLWYDEGEERNRGNFPPRFSGRQFPNYSSELNVNALELEDSALYLCASSLVGLAGGPDEQYFGPGTRLTVT.

V usage is TRBV20-1 and J usage is TRBJ2-5; D gene uncertain. CDR3 length equals 12 residues. Trimming removed 3 bases at V and 4 bases at J, with 9 bases between. Germline assignment: CDR1 DFQATT and CDR2 SNEGSKA (reference sequence). CDR3 amino acids: CSARGSRETQYF. The DNA for the CDR3 is TGCAGTGCTAGGGGCAGCCGAGAGACCCAGTACTTC.

This clonotype was found many times. CDR3 in amino acids: CASSEPGAYKNYGYTF. The CDR3 DNA is TGCGCCAGCAGTGAGCCCGGGGCCTATAAAAACTATGGCTACACCTTC. The chain couples TRBV10-1 to TRBJ1-2; perhaps TRBD1 as D (5 bases). In germline, CDR1 is WNHNN, CDR2 SYGVQD (reference sequence). Trimming pared 2 bases from V and 2 bases from J, leaving 15 bases between. This CDR3 is built from 16 residues.

On this clonotype: At one of its ends the junction is not consistent with the germline gene, which may arise from a read error. The J gene is TRBJ1-1, the V gene TRBV7-2, with 9 bases that match TRBD1. The CDR3 runs 14 residues. The germline gives CDR1 SGHTA, CDR2 FQGNSA. The CDR3 DNA follows: TGCGCCAGCAGCCTTGGACAGGGGAGGACTGAAGCTTTCTTT. It codes for CASSLGQGRTEAFF.

The chain is built from TRBV7-2 and TRBJ2-1; TRBD1 matches 7 bases. Trimming removed 2 bases from V and 8 bases from J; junction bases left unmatched: 9. The germline V gene has CDR1 SGHTA and CDR2 FQGNSA. CDR3 length equals 15 residues. The CDR3 here is CASSLTGTVGDEQFF. For the CDR3, the DNA is TGTGCCAGCAGCTTAACCGGGACAGTAGGTGATGAGCAGTTCTTC.

This clonotype came up once. The chain has TRBV20-1 and TRBJ1-1, with D perhaps TRBD1 (5 bases). CDR1 DFQATT and CDR2 SNEGSKA come from the germline V gene (reference sequence). V was cut by 3 bases and J by 5 bases, with 16 bases left in between. The CDR3 length is 14 residues. This CDR3 reads CSAREGMGGTEAFF. CDR3 bases: TGCAGTGCTAGGGAAGGGATGGGGGGGACTGAAGCTTTCTTT.

This clonotype was counted ten times or more. V gene TRBV6-6 combines with J gene TRBJ2-7; TRBD1 or TRBD2 may be the D gene (5 bases each). Germline CDR1 MNHNY, CDR2 SVGAGI (reference sequence). Trimming stripped 0 bases from V and 5 bases from J, with 14 bases between. The CDR3 has 15 residues. DNA for the CDR3: TGTGCCAGCAGTTACTCACGAGCGTTGGGGGACGAGCAGTACTTC. It specifies CASSYSRALGDEQYF.

The chain is built from TRBV15 and TRBJ1-2; D not resolved. Germline-derived CDR1 and CDR2 are LNHNV and YYDKDF (reference sequence). The CDR3 length is 12 residues. V was trimmed by 3 bases and J by 6 bases, leaving 8 bases between them. CDR3 in amino acids: CATSSRLDGYTF. In DNA, the CDR3 is TGTGCCACCAGCAGCCGCTTGGATGGCTACACCTTC.

This clonotype has a count of ten or more. This chain connects TRBV28 to TRBJ2-5; D possibly corresponds to TRBD2 (7 bases). V was pared by 3 bases and J by 5 bases, with 22 bases between. This CDR3 region has 17 residues. Germline V gene data show CDR1 as MDHEN and CDR2 as SYDVKM. The CDR3 loop is CASSLGGGFATRETQYF. The CDR3 nucleotides read TGTGCCAGCAGTTTGGGAGGGGGGTTCGCTACCAGGGAGACCCAGTACTTC.

The chain uses TRBV10-2 and TRBJ2-7, with 12 nucleotides matching TRBD1. The CDR3 extends over 14 amino acids. The ends lost 7 bases at V and 8 bases at J; junction bases unmatched: 9. Germline assignment: CDR1 WSHSY and CDR2 SAAADI. CDR3 sequence reads: CASKPGQGAPKQYF. The CDR3 DNA follows: TGCGCCAGCAAACCGGGACAGGGGGCGCCTAAGCAGTACTTC.

This clonotype has ten or more counts. The CDR3 DNA reads as TGTGCCAGCAGTCCAATTACCGGGGGGACTAAAGCTTTCTTT. It translates to CASSPITGGTKAFF. The rearrangement uses TRBV12-3 or TRBV12-4 and TRBJ1-1; D possibly corresponds to TRBD1 (5 bases). This CDR3 has 14 amino acids. V was trimmed by 5 bases and J by 9 bases, leaving 19 bases between them.

The chain combines TRBV20-1 with TRBJ2-5, with 11 bases fitting TRBD2. Germline CDR1 and CDR2: DFQATT and SNEGSKA (reference sequence). The CDR3 runs 14 residues. With V trimmed by 5 bases and J by 4 bases, 6 bases remained unmatched. CDR3 in amino acids: CSADSGRAVETQYF. DNA for the CDR3: TGCAGTGCTGATAGCGGGAGGGCCGTAGAGACCCAGTACTTC.

By its share, this clonotype is large. The chain links TRBV20-1 to TRBJ2-5, with 8 bases identical to TRBD1. Looked up from germline, CDR1 is DFQATT and CDR2 is SNEGSKA (reference sequence). V was pared by 3 bases and J by 12 bases, with 6 bases of the junction left unmatched. The CDR3 runs 11 residues. The CDR3 DNA reads as TGCAGTGCTAGGAGTCCGGGACAGGAGTACTTC. Encoded protein: CSARSPGQEYF.

The rearrangement uses TRBV20-1 and TRBJ2-5, with 8 nucleotides matching TRBD1. Germline V gene lookup returns CDR1 DFQATT and CDR2 SNEGSKA (reference sequence). The CDR3 runs to 10 residues. J lost 12 bases, V lost 5 bases, and 5 bases had no gene match. The CDR3 coding sequence is TGCAGTGCTCAGCCGGGACAGGAGTACTTC. Its translation: CSAQPGQEYF.

The chain links TRBV29-1 to TRBJ2-7; D is unclear. The CDR3 has 12 residues. The germline V gene has CDR1 SQVTM and CDR2 ANQGSEA. Trimming took off 7 bases at V and 2 bases at J, with 12 bases between the two ends. CDR3 coding DNA: TGCAGCGCCGCTGACACACCCTACGAGCAGTACTTC. Protein product: CSAADTPYEQYF.

On this clonotype itself: Mismatch with germline at one junction end may stem from a read error. The V gene is TRBV6-1, the J gene TRBJ2-5; 9 positions match TRBD2. The germline V gene encodes CDR1 MNHNS and CDR2 SASEGT. The CDR3 length is 15 residues. CDR3 protein: CASNGLASNQETQHF. CDR3 bases: TGTGCCAGCAACGGACTAGCGAGCAATCAAGAGACCCAGCACTTC.

Comment on this clonotype: The conserved phenylalanine or tryptophan normally closing the CDR3 is absent here, so this likely arose from a read error. V is TRBV12-3 or TRBV12-4 and J is TRBJ2-7, with D hard to call. This CDR3 is 12 amino acids long. DNA of the CDR3: TGTGCCTGCAGTTCCCAGGACTACGAGCAGTACCTC. This translates into CACSSQDYEQYL.

This clonotype has a handful of counts. This chain connects TRBV20-1 to TRBJ2-5; TRBD2 matches 12 bases. CDR3 length: 12 residues. Germline CDR1 DFQATT, CDR2 SNEGSKA (reference sequence). V lost 6 bases, J lost 12 bases, and 8 bases stayed unmatched. The CDR3 nucleotides read TGCAGTGCCAGGATGACTAGCGGGAGAAAGTACTTC. Residues: CSARMTSGRKYF.

J is TRBJ2-7 and V is TRBV20-1; D ambiguous. V lost 2 bases and J lost 5, with 7 bases in between. The CDR3 runs 11 residues. Germline assignment: CDR1 DFQATT and CDR2 SNEGSKA (reference sequence). As DNA, the CDR3 is TGCAGTGCTAGAAGGTTCGACGAGCAGTACTTC. Amino acid sequence: CSARRFDEQYF.

This clonotype appeared many times. The chain uses TRBV29-1 and TRBJ2-3; 8 bases align to TRBD2. After removal of 8 bases from V and 6 bases from J, the junction contained 4 bases not matched to a gene. There are 11 residues in the CDR3. From germline, CDR1 is SQVTM and CDR2 ANQGSEA. This chain's CDR3 is CSTRLADTQYF. CDR3 nucleotide sequence: TGCAGCACCCGACTAGCGGATACGCAGTATTTT.